These 25 T cell receptor beta chains came from one sample sequenced in a study of radiation and T cells in renal cell carcinoma. TCRdb's table, derived via immunoSEQ multiplex PCR, lists solely in-frame clones and lacks some. The sample holds about 58,000 clones, roughly four fifths seen once. Stated time point: blood 2 weeks post-SBRT. Treatment noted: 15 Gy SBRT to primary tumor, nephrectomy 4 weeks later. The sequencing here drew on blood, taken from a patient whose treatment included radiotherapy and nephrectomy. These receptors originate from a man in his sixties with renal cell carcinoma.

The chain joins TRBV5-5 to TRBJ1-1; 8 positions agree with TRBD1. This CDR3 contains 15 residues. Germline trimming cut 0 bases from V and 5 bases from J; bases unmatched to any gene: 6. Germline assignment: CDR1 SGHKS and CDR2 YYEKEE (reference sequence). The CDR3 loop reads CASSLDWTGMTEAFF. The CDR3 coding sequence is TGTGCCAGCAGCTTGGATTGGACAGGGATGACTGAAGCTTTCTTT.

The chain couples TRBV7-2 to TRBJ1-5, with D possibly matching TRBD1 (6 bases). CDR3 length: 13 residues. Trimming took off 5 bases at V and 5 bases at J, with 10 bases between the two ends. CDR1 is SGHTA, CDR2 FQGNSA, per germline. The CDR3 here is CASSLQGYQPQHF. CDR3 coding DNA: TGTGCCAGCAGCCTACAGGGATATCAGCCCCAGCATTTT.

The chain has TRBV27 and TRBJ2-3; D gene ambiguous. Per germline, CDR1 MNHEY and CDR2 SMNVEV (reference sequence). CDR3 size: 13 residues. The germline V and J ends were trimmed by 7 bases and 0 bases, with 8 bases remaining between them. The CDR3 nucleotides are TGTGCCAGCAAGTCCCTAAGCACAGATACGCAGTATTTT. This codes for CASKSLSTDTQYF.

The gene calls are TRBV30 and TRBJ1-4; D is possibly TRBD1 (6 bases). The CDR3 covers 14 residues. The V end was cut by 4 bases, the J end by 5 bases, with 14 bases between. Germline V gene sequence: CDR1 GTSNPN, CDR2 SVGIG (reference sequence). The CDR3 bases are TGTGCCTGGACCCGGGACACATGGAATGAAAAACTGTTTTTT. Protein sequence: CAWTRDTWNEKLFF.

This rearrangement joins TRBV19 to TRBJ1-2; D gene unclear. V lost 4 bases and J 2 bases, leaving 11 bases between the germline ends. The CDR3 covers 14 residues. Germline CDR1 LNHDA, CDR2 SQIVND (reference sequence). As DNA, the CDR3 is TGTGCCAGTAGTAAAACACTCGTCAACTATGGCTACACCTTC. Translated, it gives CASSKTLVNYGYTF.

The rearrangement joins TRBV11-3 to TRBJ2-7, with unresolved D. V gave up 5 bases and J gave up 7 bases, with 12 bases separating them. This CDR3 is built from 12 residues. Germline V gene data show CDR1 as SGHNT and CDR2 as YENEEA. Written as DNA, the CDR3 is TGTGCCAGCAGCCGGACGGGTGGTGAGCAGTACGTC. Encoded protein: CASSRTGGEQYV.

The J gene is TRBJ1-1, the V gene TRBV6-1; D remains ambiguous. CDR1 MNHNS and CDR2 SASEGT come from the germline V gene. CDR3 size: 12 residues. The ends were cut back, 11 bases at V and 4 bases at J, with 14 bases in the middle. The DNA for the CDR3 is TGTGCCCTAAGGGCTGGGAGCACTGAAGCTTTCTTT. Translating gives CALRAGSTEAFF.

The chain links TRBV4-3 to TRBJ2-7; 8 bases align to TRBD2. The CDR3 is 17 amino acids. Looked up from germline, CDR1 is LGHNA and CDR2 is YSLEER. With V trimmed by 1 base and J by 0 bases, 8 bases remained unmatched. The CDR3 spells CASSQAAGGPISYEQYF. For the CDR3, the DNA is TGCGCCAGCAGCCAAGCGGCGGGGGGCCCGATCTCCTACGAGCAGTACTTC.

This clone was picked up a small number of times. This chain connects TRBV7-9 to TRBJ1-2; D is unclear. The V end lost 6 bases, the J end lost 6 bases, and 8 bases lay between the germline ends. The germline gives CDR1 SEHNR, CDR2 FQNEAQ (reference sequence). The CDR3 has 11 amino acids. The CDR3 sequence is CASSSRNGYTF. The CDR3 bases are TGTGCCAGCAGTAGCAGGAATGGCTACACCTTC.

In DNA form, the CDR3 reads TGTGCCAGCAGCTCGGGACAGGCCACAGATACGCAGTATTTT. It codes for CASSSGQATDTQYF. The chain carries TRBV7-2 and TRBJ2-3, with 8 bases fitting TRBD1. Per the germline V gene, CDR1 is SGHTA and CDR2 is FQGNSA. This CDR3 region has 14 residues. V lost 4 bases, J lost 2 bases, and 2 bases stayed unmatched.

The rearrangement joins TRBV2 to TRBJ1-3; a weak D match, TRBD1 (5 bases). Germline V gene sequence: CDR1 SNHLY, CDR2 FYNNEI. The CDR3 runs to 17 residues. V lost 8 bases and J 0 bases, leaving 20 bases between the germline ends. CDR3 sequence (DNA): TGTGCCAGCGCCGTTGGGGGGGGTGGATTCTCTGGAAACACCATATATTTT. As protein: CASAVGGGGFSGNTIYF.

The chain combines TRBV9 with TRBJ1-2; 8 positions match TRBD1. The V segment lost 4 bases and the J segment 6 bases; nucleotides outside the gene matches: 5. CDR1 is SGDLS, CDR2 YYNGEE, per germline. There are 13 residues in the CDR3. The CDR3 here is CASSSQGGDGYTF. The CDR3 nucleotides are TGTGCCAGCAGCTCACAGGGGGGGGATGGCTACACCTTC. The whole variable domain, remainder taken from reference TRBV9 and TRBJ1-2, is DSGVTQTPKHLITATGQRVTLRCSPRSGDLSVYWYQQSLDQGLQFLIQYYNGEERAKGNILERFSAQQFPDLHSELNLSSLELGDSALYFCASSSQGGDGYTFGSGTRLTVV.

The V and J genes are TRBV7-9 and TRBJ1-1; D is perhaps TRBD1 (5 bases). This CDR3 has 14 residues. V was cut by 6 bases and J by 2 bases, with 13 bases left in between. The germline V gene encodes CDR1 SEHNR and CDR2 FQNEAQ (reference sequence). CDR3 nucleotide sequence: TGTGCCAGCAGACTTCAGGGAACTAACACTGAAGCTTTCTTT. Translated, it gives CASRLQGTNTEAFF.

This sequence joins TRBV6-6 and TRBJ2-3; D is unresolved. The CDR3 sequence is 13 residues long. Between the trimmed V and J ends, which lost 5 bases and 0 bases, there was a span of 6 bases. Germline V gene lookup returns CDR1 MNHNY and CDR2 SVGAGI (reference sequence). The CDR3 is CASSLESTDTQYF. In nucleotides, the CDR3 is TGTGCCAGCAGTCTTGAAAGCACAGATACGCAGTATTTT.

For the CDR3, the DNA is TGTGCCTGGAGTGGGAGCTTTAAACAGGGCCATGGCTACACCTTC. Translated, it gives CAWSGSFKQGHGYTF. The chain links TRBV30 to TRBJ1-2, with D perhaps matching TRBD1 (6 bases). This CDR3 has 15 amino acids. CDR1 GTSNPN and CDR2 SVGIG come from the germline V gene (reference sequence). V was trimmed by 1 base and J by 6 bases, leaving 18 bases between them.

The rearrangement uses TRBV9 and TRBJ1-1; tentative D call: TRBD1 (5 bases). V shed 0 bases and J shed 1 base, with 16 bases lying between them. This CDR3 spans 17 amino acids. Per the germline V gene, CDR1 is SGDLS and CDR2 is YYNGEE. The CDR3 loop reads CASSVGPFGGKNTEAFF. CDR3 in DNA: TGTGCCAGCAGCGTAGGTCCCTTCGGGGGGAAGAACACTGAAGCTTTCTTT.

V and J are TRBV5-4 and TRBJ1-4; D uncertain. V was shortened by 3 bases and J by 0 bases, with 12 bases between the two germline ends. Germline CDR1 reads SGHNT; CDR2 reads YYREEE (reference sequence). The CDR3 has 16 amino acids. CDR3 in DNA: TGTGCCAGCAGCTATGCGACCTCCGCAACTAATGAAAAACTGTTTTTT. This translates into CASSYATSATNEKLFF.

This chain links TRBV30 with TRBJ2-1, with D unclear. This CDR3 comprises 15 residues. CDR1 is GTSNPN and CDR2 is SVGIG in the germline V gene (reference sequence). Trimming left V 0 bases short and J 6 bases short, with 15 bases between. Here the CDR3 DNA reads TGTGCCTGGAGTGTCTCCCAGAAGTGGACCAATGAGCAGTTCTTC. As protein: CAWSVSQKWTNEQFF. Drawing the rest from reference TRBV30 and TRBJ2-1, the complete variable domain is SQTIHQWPATLVQPVGSPLSLECTVEGTSNPNLYWYRQAAGRGLQLLFYSVGIGQISSEVPQNLSASRPQDRQFILSSKKLLLSDSGFYLCAWSVSQKWTNEQFFGPGTRLTVL.

This sequence joins TRBV6-5 and TRBJ2-1, with D possibly being TRBD1 (5 bases). Trimming took 10 bases from V and 5 from J, leaving 15 bases between them. The germline V gene encodes CDR1 MNHEY and CDR2 SVGAGI. The CDR3 has 13 residues. This CDR3 is CATLADSHNEQFF. In nucleotides, the CDR3 is TGTGCCACTCTGGCCGACAGCCACAATGAGCAGTTCTTC.

V gene TRBV6-6 combines with J gene TRBJ1-1, with D uncertain. The CDR3 is 15 residues long. V was pared by 0 bases and J by 10 bases, with 18 bases between. The germline V gene encodes CDR1 MNHNY and CDR2 SVGAGI (reference sequence). In DNA, the CDR3 is TGTGCCAGCAGTTACTCGAGGCTGAGAGGCGAGGGAGCTTTCTTT. The encoded protein is CASSYSRLRGEGAFF.

This rearrangement joins TRBV2 to TRBJ1-5; maybe TRBD1 (6 bases). CDR1 is SNHLY and CDR2 is FYNNEI in the germline V gene. The CDR3 consists of 14 residues. The V end lost 2 bases, the J end lost 7 bases, and 12 bases lay between the germline ends. The CDR3 loop is CASSESGGWQPQHF. DNA of the CDR3: TGTGCCAGCAGTGAATCCGGGGGCTGGCAGCCCCAGCATTTT.

The CDR3 loop is CASRVRTDPHEQYF. The CDR3 DNA reads TGTGCCAGCAGAGTTAGGACAGACCCCCACGAGCAGTACTTC. The chain combines TRBV5-7 with TRBJ2-7, with D maybe TRBD1 (6 bases). TRBV5-7 has ORF status, its function being uncertain. Trimming shortened V by 5 bases and J by 5 bases, and 17 bases separated the two germline ends. The CDR3 has 14 residues.

This sequence joins TRBV11-3 and TRBJ2-1; TRBD1 might be the D (6 bases). The CDR3 spans 14 residues. Germline V lookup: CDR1 SGHNT, CDR2 YENEEA. The V end lost 4 bases, the J end lost 2 bases, and 9 bases lay between the germline ends. DNA of the CDR3: TGTGCCAGCAGCTCCCAGGGGACCTACAATGAGCAGTTCTTC. Residues: CASSSQGTYNEQFF.

This clone was recorded at least ten times. V is TRBV29-1 and J is TRBJ2-3, with 8 positions matching TRBD1. The V segment lost 1 base and the J segment 4 bases; nucleotides outside the gene matches: 4. Germline lookup yields CDR1 SQVTM and CDR2 ANQGSEA. There are 14 residues in the CDR3. The CDR3 here is CSVEGQGLADTQYF. The CDR3 nucleotides are TGCAGCGTTGAAGGACAGGGGTTGGCAGATACGCAGTATTTT.

In regard to this clone: Other DNA sequences in this sample translate to the same CDR3. The rearrangement joins TRBV30 to TRBJ1-2, with no clear D. V lost 0 bases and J lost 8, with 13 bases in between. The germline V gene encodes CDR1 GTSNPN and CDR2 SVGIG (reference sequence). The CDR3 sequence is 13 residues long. CDR3 DNA: TGTGCCTGGAGTGTAGTGTGGGCGGGGGGCTACACCTTC. This codes for CAWSVVWAGGYTF.